One and the same sample provided the 3 T cell receptor beta chains below, sequenced in a study of shared clonotypes between healthy human individuals. Using immunoSEQ multiplex PCR, the repertoire was profiled, and TCRdb retains in-frame clones only, with some absent. The sample has about 600,000 clones; roughly 98% are singletons. Terminally differentiated effector memory CD45RA+ cells were excluded by CCR7 positive selection of CD45RO-negative cells. Sequenced material: naive CD8+ T cells sorted from blood. Every receptor here comes from a man aged 30-40 years in good health.

This chain's CDR3 is CASSPRGAPQDGYTF. The CDR3 bases are TGTGCCAGCAGCCCAAGAGGGGCCCCCCAGGATGGCTACACCTTC. The V gene is TRBV5-4, the J gene TRBJ1-2, with a possible D match to TRBD1 (5 bases). Trimming shortened V by 4 bases and J by 6 bases, and 19 bases separated the two germline ends. Germline CDR1 SGHNT, CDR2 YYREEE (reference sequence). The CDR3 runs 15 residues.

On this clone itself: The identical CDR3 is also encoded by other nucleotide sequences in the sample. The CDR3 sequence: CASSVDSTDTQYF. DNA of the CDR3: TGTGCCAGCAGCGTAGATAGCACAGATACGCAGTATTTT. The chain joins TRBV9 to TRBJ2-3, with D unresolved. From germline, CDR1 is SGDLS and CDR2 YYNGEE. V was trimmed by 0 bases and J by 0 bases, leaving 2 bases between them. The CDR3 totals 13 residues.

CDR3 coding DNA: TGCGCCAGCAGCACCGAACCGATAGCGGGAACTACCTACGAGCAGTACTTC. Protein product: CASSTEPIAGTTYEQYF. The chain is built from TRBV4-1 and TRBJ2-7; 8 bases align to TRBD2. With 5 bases clipped from V and 2 bases from J, the junction kept 14 bases outside the gene matches. Germline values: CDR1 MGHRA, CDR2 YSYEKL. The CDR3 sequence is 17 residues long.